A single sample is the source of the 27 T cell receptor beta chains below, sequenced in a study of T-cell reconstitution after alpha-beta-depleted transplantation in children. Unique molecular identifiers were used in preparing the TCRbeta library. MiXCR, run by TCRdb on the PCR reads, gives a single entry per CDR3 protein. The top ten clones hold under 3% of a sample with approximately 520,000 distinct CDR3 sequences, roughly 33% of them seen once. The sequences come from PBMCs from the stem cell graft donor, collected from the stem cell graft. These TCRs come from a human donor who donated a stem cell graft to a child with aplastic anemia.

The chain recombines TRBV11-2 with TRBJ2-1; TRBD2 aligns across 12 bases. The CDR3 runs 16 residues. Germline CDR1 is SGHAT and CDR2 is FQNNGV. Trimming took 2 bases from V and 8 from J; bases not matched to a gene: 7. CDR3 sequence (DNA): TGTGCCAGCAGCTTACTGACTAGCGGGAGCGGCCATGAGCAGTTCTTC. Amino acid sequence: CASSLLTSGSGHEQFF.

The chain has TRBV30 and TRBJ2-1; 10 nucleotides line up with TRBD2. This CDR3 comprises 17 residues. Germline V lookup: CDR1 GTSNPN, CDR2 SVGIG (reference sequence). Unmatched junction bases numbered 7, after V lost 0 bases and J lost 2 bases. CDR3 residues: CAWSVLAGGSPYNEQFF. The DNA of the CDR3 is TGTGCCTGGAGTGTGTTAGCGGGAGGATCTCCCTACAATGAGCAGTTCTTC.

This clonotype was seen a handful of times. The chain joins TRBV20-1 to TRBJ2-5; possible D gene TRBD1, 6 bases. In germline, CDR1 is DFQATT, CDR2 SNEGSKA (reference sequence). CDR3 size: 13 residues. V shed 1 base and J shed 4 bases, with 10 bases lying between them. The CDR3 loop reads CSARGSRGETQYF. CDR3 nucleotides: TGCAGTGCTAGAGGCAGCAGGGGAGAGACCCAGTACTTC.

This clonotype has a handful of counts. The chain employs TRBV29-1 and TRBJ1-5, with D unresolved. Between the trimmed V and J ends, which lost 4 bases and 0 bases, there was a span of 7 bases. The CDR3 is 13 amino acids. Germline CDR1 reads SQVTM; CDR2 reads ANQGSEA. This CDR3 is CSVAGNSNQPQHF. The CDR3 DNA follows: TGCAGCGTTGCCGGCAATAGCAATCAGCCCCAGCATTTT.

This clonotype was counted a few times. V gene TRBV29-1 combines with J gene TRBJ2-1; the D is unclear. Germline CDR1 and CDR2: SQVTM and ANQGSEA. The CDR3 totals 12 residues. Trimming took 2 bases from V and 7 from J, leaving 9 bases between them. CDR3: CSVEFQRNEQFF. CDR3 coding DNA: TGCAGCGTTGAATTCCAACGGAATGAGCAGTTCTTC.

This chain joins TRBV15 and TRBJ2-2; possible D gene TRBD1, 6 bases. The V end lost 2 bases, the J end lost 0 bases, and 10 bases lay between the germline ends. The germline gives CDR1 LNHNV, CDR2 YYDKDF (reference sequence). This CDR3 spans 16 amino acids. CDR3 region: CATSRRGGTNTGELFF. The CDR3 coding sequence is TGTGCCACCAGCAGAAGAGGGGGAACGAACACCGGGGAGCTGTTTTTT.

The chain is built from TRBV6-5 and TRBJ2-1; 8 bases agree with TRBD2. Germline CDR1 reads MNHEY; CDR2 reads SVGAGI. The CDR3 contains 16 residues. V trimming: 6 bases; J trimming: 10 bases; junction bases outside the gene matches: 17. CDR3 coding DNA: TGTGCCAGCAGCCCACCTAAAACTAGCGGCGGCGGGGAGCAGTTCTTC. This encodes CASSPPKTSGGGEQFF.

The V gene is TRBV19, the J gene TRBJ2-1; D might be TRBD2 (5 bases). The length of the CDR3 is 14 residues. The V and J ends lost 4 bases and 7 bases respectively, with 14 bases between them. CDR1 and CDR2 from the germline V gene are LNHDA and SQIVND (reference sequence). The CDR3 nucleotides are TGTGCCAGTAGTACAAGCGCGGGTGGAAATGAGCAGTTCTTC. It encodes CASSTSAGGNEQFF.

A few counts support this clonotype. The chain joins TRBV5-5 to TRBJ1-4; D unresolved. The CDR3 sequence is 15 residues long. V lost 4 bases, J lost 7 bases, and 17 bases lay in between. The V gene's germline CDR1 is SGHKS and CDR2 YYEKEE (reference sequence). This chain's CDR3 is CASSQSGLSPEKLFF. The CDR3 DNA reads TGTGCCAGCAGCCAATCAGGACTTTCTCCTGAAAAACTGTTTTTT.

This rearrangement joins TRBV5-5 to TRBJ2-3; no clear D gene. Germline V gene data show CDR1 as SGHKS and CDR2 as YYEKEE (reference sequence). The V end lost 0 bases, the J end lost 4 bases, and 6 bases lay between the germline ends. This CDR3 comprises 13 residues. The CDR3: CASSLEEADTQYF. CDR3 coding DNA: TGTGCCAGCAGCTTGGAGGAAGCAGATACGCAGTATTTT.

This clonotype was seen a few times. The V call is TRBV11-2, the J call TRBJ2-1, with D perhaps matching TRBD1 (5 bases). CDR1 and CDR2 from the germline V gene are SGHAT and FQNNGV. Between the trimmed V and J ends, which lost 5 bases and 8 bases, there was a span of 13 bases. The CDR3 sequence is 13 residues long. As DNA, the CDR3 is TGTGCCAGCAGCCCCATTCTAGGGGATGAGCAGTTCTTC. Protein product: CASSPILGDEQFF.

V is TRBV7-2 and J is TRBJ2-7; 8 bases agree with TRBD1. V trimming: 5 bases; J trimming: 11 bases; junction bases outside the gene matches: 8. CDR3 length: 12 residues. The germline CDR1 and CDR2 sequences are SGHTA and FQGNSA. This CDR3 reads CASSPGTGEEYF. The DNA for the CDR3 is TGTGCCAGCAGCCCCGGGACAGGCGAAGAGTACTTC.

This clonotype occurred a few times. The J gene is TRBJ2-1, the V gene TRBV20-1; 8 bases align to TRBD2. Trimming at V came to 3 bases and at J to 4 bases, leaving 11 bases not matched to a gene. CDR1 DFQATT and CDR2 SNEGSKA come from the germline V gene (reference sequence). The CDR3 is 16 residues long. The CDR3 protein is CSARPTGGPSYNEQFF. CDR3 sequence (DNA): TGCAGTGCTAGGCCTACGGGAGGGCCGAGTTACAATGAGCAGTTCTTC.

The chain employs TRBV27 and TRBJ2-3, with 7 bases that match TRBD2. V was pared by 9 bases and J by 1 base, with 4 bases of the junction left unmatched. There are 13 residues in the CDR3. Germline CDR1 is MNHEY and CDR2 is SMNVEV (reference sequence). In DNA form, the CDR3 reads TGTGCCAGTCAAGCGGGGCGCACAGATACGCAGTATTTT. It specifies CASQAGRTDTQYF.

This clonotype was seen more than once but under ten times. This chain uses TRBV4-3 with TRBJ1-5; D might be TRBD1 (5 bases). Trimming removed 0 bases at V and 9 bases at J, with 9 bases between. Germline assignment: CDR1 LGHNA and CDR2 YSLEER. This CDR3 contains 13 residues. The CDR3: CASSQEGGGPQHF. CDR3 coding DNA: TGCGCCAGCAGCCAAGAGGGTGGGGGGCCCCAGCATTTT.

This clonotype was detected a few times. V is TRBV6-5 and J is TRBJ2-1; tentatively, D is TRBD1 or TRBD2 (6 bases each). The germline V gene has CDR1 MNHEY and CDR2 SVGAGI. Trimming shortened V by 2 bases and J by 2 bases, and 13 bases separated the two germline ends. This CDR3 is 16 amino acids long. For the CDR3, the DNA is TGTGCCAGCAGTTACCGGCGGGACACCGCCTACAATGAGCAGTTCTTC. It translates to CASSYRRDTAYNEQFF.

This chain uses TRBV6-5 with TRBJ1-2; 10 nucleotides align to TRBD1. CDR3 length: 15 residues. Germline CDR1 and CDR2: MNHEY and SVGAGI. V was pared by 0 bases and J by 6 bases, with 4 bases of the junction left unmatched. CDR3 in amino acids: CASSYSTGGVDGYTF. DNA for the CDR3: TGTGCCAGCAGTTACTCGACAGGGGGCGTGGATGGCTACACCTTC.

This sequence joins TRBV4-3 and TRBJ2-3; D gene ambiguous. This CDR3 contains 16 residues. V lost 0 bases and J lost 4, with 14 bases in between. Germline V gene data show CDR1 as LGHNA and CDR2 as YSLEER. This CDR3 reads CASSQDAAPTADTQYF. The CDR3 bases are TGCGCCAGCAGCCAAGACGCAGCGCCTACGGCAGATACGCAGTATTTT.

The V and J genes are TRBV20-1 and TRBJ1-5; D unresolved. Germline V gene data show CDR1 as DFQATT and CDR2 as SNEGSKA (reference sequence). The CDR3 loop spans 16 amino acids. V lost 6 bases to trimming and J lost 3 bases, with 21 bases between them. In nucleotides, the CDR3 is TGCAGTGCCTTAACGGGATCCACACTATACAATCAGCCCCAGCATTTT. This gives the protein CSALTGSTLYNQPQHF.

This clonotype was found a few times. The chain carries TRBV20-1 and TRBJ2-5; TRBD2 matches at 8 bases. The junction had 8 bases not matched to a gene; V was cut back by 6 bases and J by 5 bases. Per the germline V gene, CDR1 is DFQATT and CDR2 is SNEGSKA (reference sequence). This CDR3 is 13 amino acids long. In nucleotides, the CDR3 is TGCAGTGCGAGAAGCGGGAGTGGGGAGACCCAGTACTTC. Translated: CSARSGSGETQYF.

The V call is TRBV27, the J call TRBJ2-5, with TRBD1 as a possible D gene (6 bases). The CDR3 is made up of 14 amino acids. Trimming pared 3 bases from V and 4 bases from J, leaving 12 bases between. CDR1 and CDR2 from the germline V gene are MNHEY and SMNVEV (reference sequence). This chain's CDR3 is CASSLGRGRETQYF. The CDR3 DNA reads TGTGCCAGCAGTTTGGGCAGGGGAAGAGAGACCCAGTACTTC.

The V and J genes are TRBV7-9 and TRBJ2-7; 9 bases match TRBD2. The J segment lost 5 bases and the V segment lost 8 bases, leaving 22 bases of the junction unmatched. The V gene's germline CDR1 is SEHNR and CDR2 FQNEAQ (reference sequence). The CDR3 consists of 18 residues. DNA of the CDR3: TGTGCCAGCGGCCCGGGGCTCGCGGGAGGGCCTGTCGGCCACGAGCAGTACGTC. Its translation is CASGPGLAGGPVGHEQYV.

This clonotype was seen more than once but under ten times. The CDR3 protein is CASSQWAEGNEQFF. The CDR3 nucleotides read TGCGCCAGCAGCCAATGGGCGGAGGGCAATGAGCAGTTCTTC. The rearrangement links TRBV4-1 to TRBJ2-1; a possible D gene is TRBD2 (6 bases). Trimming stripped 2 bases from V and 6 bases from J, with 11 bases between. The CDR3 runs 14 residues. From germline, CDR1 is MGHRA and CDR2 YSYEKL.

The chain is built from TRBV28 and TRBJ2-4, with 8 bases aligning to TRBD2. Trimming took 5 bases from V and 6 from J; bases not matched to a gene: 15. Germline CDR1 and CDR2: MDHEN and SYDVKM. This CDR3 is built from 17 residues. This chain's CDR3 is CASSPRLPGLGTNIQYF. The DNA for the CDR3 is TGTGCCAGCAGTCCCAGACTTCCGGGACTAGGGACAAACATTCAGTACTTC. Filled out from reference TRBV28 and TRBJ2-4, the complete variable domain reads DVKVTQSSRYLVKRTGEKVFLECVQDMDHENMFWYRQDPGLGLRLIYFSYDVKMKEKGDIPEGYSVSREKKERFSLILESASTNQTSMYLCASSPRLPGLGTNIQYFGAGTRLSVL.

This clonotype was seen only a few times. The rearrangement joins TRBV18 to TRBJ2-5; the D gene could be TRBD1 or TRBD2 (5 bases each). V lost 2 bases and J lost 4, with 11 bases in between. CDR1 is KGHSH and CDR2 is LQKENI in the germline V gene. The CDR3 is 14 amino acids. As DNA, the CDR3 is TGTGCCAGCTCACCAGGGACCCATGGAGAGACCCAGTACTTC. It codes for CASSPGTHGETQYF.

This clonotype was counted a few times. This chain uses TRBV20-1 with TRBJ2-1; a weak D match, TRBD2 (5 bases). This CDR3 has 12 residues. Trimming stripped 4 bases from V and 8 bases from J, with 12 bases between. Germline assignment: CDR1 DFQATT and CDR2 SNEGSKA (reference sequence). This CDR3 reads CSATLDLYEQFF. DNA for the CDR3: TGCAGTGCTACACTAGATCTGTATGAGCAGTTCTTC.

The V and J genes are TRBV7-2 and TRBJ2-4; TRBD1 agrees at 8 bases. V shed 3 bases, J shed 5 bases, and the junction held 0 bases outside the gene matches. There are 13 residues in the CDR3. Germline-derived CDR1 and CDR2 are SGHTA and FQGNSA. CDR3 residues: CASSLGQENIQYF. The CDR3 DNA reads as TGTGCCAGCAGCTTGGGACAGGAAAACATTCAGTACTTC.